This entry lists 7 T cell receptor beta chains sequenced from one sample in a study of cytomegalovirus exposure and HLA in healthy donors (dated by TCRdb to about 2017). Library creation used the immunoSEQ multiplex PCR assay. A mixture of 60 forward primers for TCR Vbeta segments and 13 reverse primers for TCR Jbeta segments was used in the multiplex PCR. TCRdb re-hosts the immuneACCESS table, in-frame sequences only. Its copies lack some clones; in the studies checked, an unresolved V gene accounts for under half of them, and the cause for the rest is not known. The table for this sample records 70,000 or so clones. Of the sample, roughly 2.4% falls within the top ten clones. Sequencing input: PBMCs. All receptors come from a female donor in good health and CMV-seropositive.

The chain couples TRBV28 to TRBJ2-3; TRBD1 might be the D (6 bases). Germline V gene data show CDR1 as MDHEN and CDR2 as SYDVKM. V shed 6 bases and J shed 4 bases, with 14 bases lying between them. CDR3 length: 14 amino acids. The CDR3 protein is CASRPQGRSDTQYF. CDR3 in DNA: TGTGCCAGCAGGCCACAGGGAAGATCAGATACGCAGTATTTT. Drawing the rest from reference TRBV28 and TRBJ2-3, the complete variable domain is DVKVTQSSRYLVKRTGEKVFLECVQDMDHENMFWYRQDPGLGLRLIYFSYDVKMKEKGDIPEGYSVSREKKERFSLILESASTNQTSMYLCASRPQGRSDTQYFGPGTRLTVL.

DNA of the CDR3: TGCGCCAGCAGCACGCAACCGGGACAGGGGGGGACTGAAGCTTTCTTT. It is translated as CASSTQPGQGGTEAFF. This chain connects TRBV5-1 to TRBJ1-1; 11 nucleotides agree with TRBD1. This CDR3 region has 16 residues. The germline gives CDR1 SGHRS, CDR2 YFSETQ. V gave up 4 bases and J gave up 5 bases; unmatched junction bases: 10. Full variable domain (remainder filled in from reference TRBV5-1 and TRBJ1-1): KAGVTQTPRYLIKTRGQQVTLSCSPISGHRSVSWYQQTPGQGLQFLFEYFSETQRNKGNFPGRFSGRQFSNSRSEMNVSTLELGDSALYLCASSTQPGQGGTEAFFGQGTRLTVV.

The V gene is TRBV4-1, the J gene TRBJ2-4; 8 nucleotides match TRBD1. Germline V lookup: CDR1 MGHRA, CDR2 YSYEKL. This CDR3 is built from 14 residues. The J segment lost 8 bases and the V segment lost 2 bases, leaving 5 bases of the junction unmatched. CDR3 in amino acids: CASSQQTGADIQYF. CDR3 sequence (DNA): TGCGCCAGCAGCCAACAGACAGGGGCGGACATTCAGTACTTC.

The V call is TRBV27, the J call TRBJ2-7; 10 bases align to TRBD1. This CDR3 contains 13 residues. The trim removed 6 bases at V and 7 bases at J, leaving 6 bases unmatched. CDR1 and CDR2 (germline): MNHEY, SMNVEV (reference sequence). CDR3 sequence: CASRPRTGGEQYF. The CDR3 nucleotides are TGTGCCAGCAGACCCAGGACAGGGGGGGAGCAGTACTTC.

In regard to this clone: Relative to the germline gene, one junction end is altered; a read error may explain this. The chain recombines TRBV27 with TRBJ2-4; 10 bases are shared with TRBD1. Germline V lookup: CDR1 MNHEY, CDR2 SMNVEV (reference sequence). CDR3 length equals 12 residues. The CDR3 reads CASSSPGQGFFF. DNA for the CDR3: TGTGCCAGCAGCTCTCCGGGACAGGGGTTTTTCTTC.

The V gene is TRBV30, the J gene TRBJ1-1; D is unresolved. CDR1 and CDR2 from the germline V gene are GTSNPN and SVGIG (reference sequence). V was shortened by 1 base and J by 8 bases, with 8 bases between the two germline ends. CDR3 length: 11 amino acids. The DNA of the CDR3 is TGTGCCTGGAGTGGGGCGGGGGAAGCTTTCTTT. Translating gives CAWSGAGEAFF.

V usage is TRBV29-1 and J usage is TRBJ2-5; TRBD1 might be the D (5 bases). The end of the DNA is better explained by TRBJ2-7, so the J call may be wrong. Germline lookup yields CDR1 SQVTM and CDR2 ANQGSEA. This CDR3 is 14 amino acids long. The CDR3 reads CSVAPQGLAYEQYF. The CDR3 region has the DNA TGCAGCGTGGCACCGCAGGGTTTGGCCTACGAGCAGTACTTC.